The clone carrying this T cell receptor (beta chain) was picked up many times. This sample is drawn from a study of T cells in Graves' hyperthyroidism and ophthalmopathy. RNA transcripts yielded amplified TCR beta CDR3 regions. A first-round RT-PCR of the TCR CDR3 used the HTBI primer set. From the multiplex PCR reads, TCRdb called clonotypes with MiXCR, one entry per CDR3 protein. The repertoire holds hundreds of thousands of distinct CDR3 sequences, with approximately 14% as singletons. Hyperthyroidism was newly diagnosed in patients aged 18 to 65 (duration under 2 months). Clinical symptoms, serum thyroxine, TRAb, thyroid ultrasound and orbital computed tomography established diagnosis. CDR1 and CDR2 from the germline V gene are MNHNS and SASEGT. V lost 3 bases and J 2 bases, leaving 14 bases between the germline ends. The length of the CDR3 is 16 residues.

This sequence joins TRBV6-1 and TRBJ2-1; perhaps TRBD1 as D (6 bases). The receptor comes from a woman aged 25 to 39 with Graves' hyperthyroidism that later progressed to Graves' ophthalmopathy. Material for sequencing was blood. CDR3 loop: CASSEAAGDPYNEQFF. In DNA form, the CDR3 reads TGTGCCAGCAGTGAGGCCGCAGGGGACCCCTACAATGAGCAGTTCTTC.